The rows below give T cell receptor beta chains drawn from one sample of a study of T-cell reconstitution after alpha-beta-depleted transplantation in children. Using its own MiXCR run on the PCR reads, TCRdb lists one record per CDR3 protein. In the table there are about 610,000 distinct CDR3 sequences, about 10% of which are singletons. The sequencing used PBMCs from the stem cell graft donor, collected from the stem cell graft. These receptors were obtained from a human donor who donated a stem cell graft to a child with acute myeloid leukemia. Each CDR3 is given with its conserved first and last residue. Each record gives: V gene, CDR3 protein.

TRBV5-5 | CASSFSGGGDTQYF
TRBV7-8 | CASSLGDRLRSGANVLTF
TRBV7-3 | CASSLGLAGGTAYEQYF
TRBV30 | CAWKWGQMQETQYF
TRBV7-3 | CASSADGLPTEAFF
TRBV12-3/TRBV12-4 | CASSLISQSPLHF
TRBV30 | CAWSPLYNSPLHF
TRBV12-3/TRBV12-4 | CASNRAISSGNTIYF
TRBV28 | CASSAAGAGYGYTF
TRBV7-2 | CASNRERSYEQYF
TRBV19 | CASSIKGRQGGPGANVLTF
TRBV28 | CASSYPVTNTGELFF
TRBV29-1 | CSVKDAPTDTQYF
TRBV20-1 | CSARVPSAGEQYF
TRBV5-1 | CASSTGGASYEQYF
TRBV12-3/TRBV12-4 | CASSISTGPNTEAFF
TRBV7-8 | CASSPGVGPQRVNEQFF
TRBV5-4 | CASSLASGSGEQFF
TRBV20-1 | CSARFSTGGNQPQHF
TRBV12-3/TRBV12-4 | CASSPGPPDTQYF
TRBV28 | CASSTKSSGNTIYF
TRBV12-3/TRBV12-4 | CASSLGQSGYNEQFF
TRBV6-2/TRBV6-3 | CASRDRWTEAFF
TRBV20-1 | CSASASLAGSTDTQYF
TRBV6-5 | CASSYSRDGYNEQFF
TRBV7-6 | CASSFNRPNSGEQYF
TRBV18 | CASSRTSGRVFPYEQYF
TRBV20-1 | CSASPPSGSYEQYF
TRBV4-3 | CASSHVRDRFEKLFF
TRBV20-1 | CSAATSGSLDTQYF
TRBV20-1 | CCAAGLAGGRSGNIQYF
TRBV19 | CASSSPTGPTWNEQFF
TRBV24-1 | CATSGRGGRSISGNQETQYF
TRBV11-2 | CASTIGLAGGLSLSEQYF
TRBV7-9 | CASSLEPNYGYTF
TRBV5-1 | CASSFSSGGETQYF
TRBV20-1 | CSAREGASYEQYF
TRBV20-1 | CSMTGVVTDTQYF
TRBV6-2/TRBV6-3 | CASTDPGQGRNEQFF
TRBV6-6 | CASSQDHQPQHF